This T cell receptor (beta chain) appears in the sequencing data of a study of T cells in localized non-small cell lung cancer. The CDR3 totals 16 residues. Trimming cost V 2 bases and J 4 bases; bases outside gene matches: 7. Germline V CDR1 and CDR2: MNHEY, SMNVEV (reference sequence). Study findings and constraints: Adjacent lung was found to contain a median about 60 of the top 100 tumor clones. Tumor samples were not multi-region, leaving intratumor heterogeneity unexcluded. Measurement of T cell clonality placed uninvolved adjacent lung highest, above the level in tumor.

As regards this clone: Its target is unknown.

Libraries were prepared by immunoSEQ multiplex PCR; TCRdb keeps only in-frame clonotypes and omits some of them. Among around 25,000 clones, roughly nine tenths were seen once, and the ten largest hold 2.7%. This sequence was found in a woman aged 35-70 years with stage I lung adenocarcinoma. The chain joins TRBV27 to TRBJ2-3; TRBD1 aligns across 9 bases. Source: peripheral blood, taken before any cancer treatment. CDR3 in DNA: TGTGCCAGCAGTTTAATAGGGACAGGGTTCGCAGATACGCAGTATTTT. Protein product: CASSLIGTGFADTQYF.